This T cell receptor beta chain appears in the sequencing data of a study of CD8+CD57+ T cells in acquired aplastic anemia. Broader study findings: The number of CD8+ CDR3 sequences shared by patients and controls was twenty-nine.

This CDR3 is 14 amino acids long. Per germline, CDR1 SGHRS and CDR2 YFSETQ. Patients included in sequencing had previously demonstrated CD8+CD57+ cell expansion by flow cytometry. TCR beta VDJ combinations and CDR3 sequences were profiled from genomic DNA. TCRdb reanalysed the reads using MiXCR and keeps one entry per CDR3 protein. The data contain fewer than 200,000 distinct CDR3 sequences, about two thirds of them seen just once; the ten biggest clones take up under 60%. Comments on this clonotype: Its antigen is undetermined.

V gene TRBV5-1 combines with J gene TRBJ2-1, with D perhaps TRBD1 or TRBD2 (6 bases each). The J call could be wrong; TRBJ2-5 is a better fit for the DNA end. Sequenced input: sorted CD4+, CD8+, or CD8+CD57+ T cells (not recorded which) from PBMCs. The clonotype originates from a human donor with aplastic anemia. The CDR3 coding sequence is TGCGCCAGCAGCCGTACGGGGGCTCAAGAGACCCAGTACTTC. Translated, it gives CASSRTGAQETQYF.